These 12 T cell receptor beta chains were all obtained from the same sample, sequenced in a study of cytomegalovirus exposure and HLA in healthy donors. Assay used: immunoSEQ multiplex PCR; TCRdb lists only in-frame clones, some missing. The sample has some 150,000 clones; roughly nine tenths are singletons. Specimen: PBMCs. These receptors were taken from a woman aged 18-35 years in good health and CMV-seropositive.

The chain links TRBV25-1 to TRBJ1-1; 9 bases match TRBD1. J was trimmed by 6 bases and V by 5 bases; bases with no gene match: 1. From germline, CDR1 is MGHDK and CDR2 SYGVNS. This CDR3 has 12 residues. CDR3 in amino acids: CASSWDRAEAFF. Here the CDR3 DNA reads TGTGCCAGCAGTTGGGACAGGGCTGAAGCTTTCTTT.

The chain couples TRBV18 to TRBJ1-2, with TRBD1 as a possible D gene (5 bases). Trimming cost V 3 bases and J 7 bases, with 15 bases left between them. This CDR3 has 14 amino acids. Germline lookup yields CDR1 KGHSH and CDR2 LQKENI. CDR3 sequence (DNA): TGTGCCAGCTCACCCAATTTGGGGCCGGGTGGCTACACCTTC. Encoded protein: CASSPNLGPGGYTF.

This rearrangement joins TRBV6-5 to TRBJ1-1, with 7 positions matching TRBD1. This CDR3 spans 14 amino acids. Germline CDR1 reads MNHEY; CDR2 reads SVGAGI. V gave up 1 base and J gave up 5 bases; unmatched junction bases: 4. In nucleotides, the CDR3 is TGTGCCAGCAGTTACTTGGGCAGGGGGACTGAAGCTTTCTTT. Its translation is CASSYLGRGTEAFF.

The chain links TRBV5-1 to TRBJ2-1; 7 nucleotides align to TRBD2. The germline V gene encodes CDR1 SGHRS and CDR2 YFSETQ. Losses at the gene ends were 3 bases for V and 0 bases for J; bases not matched to a gene: 3. The CDR3 contains 15 residues. For the CDR3, the DNA is TGCGCCAGCAGCTCTCGGACTAGCTCCTACAATGAGCAGTTCTTC. Protein sequence: CASSSRTSSYNEQFF.

V usage is TRBV5-1 and J usage is TRBJ1-1; the D is unclear. Germline CDR1 is SGHRS and CDR2 is YFSETQ. V lost 2 bases and J 1 base, leaving 15 bases between the germline ends. The CDR3 covers 16 residues. CDR3 amino acids: CASSLQPELGNTEAFF. For the CDR3, the DNA is TGCGCCAGCAGCTTACAGCCAGAACTCGGGAACACTGAAGCTTTCTTT. The complete variable domain, with remaining parts taken from reference TRBV5-1 and TRBJ1-1, reads KAGVTQTPRYLIKTRGQQVTLSCSPISGHRSVSWYQQTPGQGLQFLFEYFSETQRNKGNFPGRFSGRQFSNSRSEMNVSTLELGDSALYLCASSLQPELGNTEAFFGQGTRLTVV.

V gene TRBV7-3 combines with J gene TRBJ2-2; 9 nucleotides match TRBD2. CDR1 is SGHTA and CDR2 is FQGTGA in the germline V gene. The CDR3 consists of 17 residues. V shed 5 bases and J 3 bases; nucleotides not matched to a gene: 10. The CDR3 DNA follows: TGTGCCAGCAGCCGGAGCCTAGCGGGGCATTACACCGGGGAGCTGTTTTTT. Its protein is CASSRSLAGHYTGELFF.

The gene calls are TRBV11-2 and TRBJ2-2; TRBD2 aligns across 8 bases. This CDR3 region has 16 residues. J was trimmed by 0 bases and V by 5 bases; bases with no gene match: 5. CDR1 and CDR2 from the germline V gene are SGHAT and FQNNGV. In DNA form, the CDR3 reads TGTGCCAGCAGCCGGCTTAGCGGGGCGAACACCGGGGAGCTGTTTTTT. The encoded protein is CASSRLSGANTGELFF.

This chain joins TRBV9 and TRBJ2-7, with 12 bases lining up with TRBD2. CDR3 length: 17 residues. The V and J ends lost 0 bases and 3 bases, in that order; junction bases with no gene match: 7. Germline V gene lookup returns CDR1 SGDLS and CDR2 YYNGEE. The CDR3, as DNA: TGTGCCAGCAGCGTAGGGGGTAGGACTAGCGGGAACTACGAGCAGTACTTC. It encodes CASSVGGRTSGNYEQYF.

J is TRBJ2-7 and V is TRBV10-2; TRBD1 might be the D (6 bases). Germline lookup yields CDR1 WSHSY and CDR2 SAAADI. The CDR3 contains 12 residues. Trimming removed 8 bases from V and 6 bases from J, with 14 bases in between. CDR3 in amino acids: CASRDTLGEQYF. As DNA, the CDR3 is TGCGCCAGCCGGGACACACTCGGCGAGCAGTACTTC.

V is TRBV11-3 and J is TRBJ1-1; tentative D call: TRBD1 (5 bases). The CDR3 is made up of 15 amino acids. V gave up 7 bases and J gave up 1 base, with 16 bases separating them. CDR1 SGHNT and CDR2 YENEEA come from the germline V gene. The CDR3: CASNQRQGKNTEAFF. CDR3 DNA: TGTGCCAGCAACCAAAGGCAGGGTAAGAACACTGAAGCTTTCTTT.

The CDR3 DNA reads TGTGCCAGCAGTTATCAGACGGGCGAGCAGTACTTC. It translates to CASSYQTGEQYF. The V gene is TRBV6-5, the J gene TRBJ2-7, with D unclear. Trimming stripped 3 bases from V and 6 bases from J, with 9 bases between. The CDR3 has 12 amino acids. The V gene's germline CDR1 is MNHEY and CDR2 SVGAGI.

CDR3 DNA sequence: TGTGCCAGCACTACGGCCCGGGACAGCTCCTACGAGCAGTACTTC. Residues: CASTTARDSSYEQYF. V is TRBV28 and J is TRBJ2-7, with 7 bases matching TRBD1. The germline V gene has CDR1 MDHEN and CDR2 SYDVKM. V was pared by 7 bases and J by 0 bases, with 9 bases of the junction left unmatched. The CDR3 spans 15 residues.